These 28 T cell receptor beta chains share one sample of origin, sequenced in a study of CD8 T cells in Susac syndrome. An input of roughly 0.5 to 1 ug of RNA was subjected to reverse transcription using random hexamers. TCRdb recomputed calls from the immunoSEQ multiplex PCR reads with MiXCR, one row per CDR3 protein. This table has 95,000 to 150,000 distinct CDR3 sequences, over 90% appearing once. Sample: CD8+ T cells from PBMCs. These receptors came from a human donor with Susac syndrome.

This chain uses TRBV25-1 with TRBJ1-5, with 8 bases fitting TRBD1. Germline V CDR1 and CDR2: MGHDK, SYGVNS. With V trimmed by 3 bases and J by 5 bases, 12 bases remained unmatched. CDR3 length: 17 amino acids. The CDR3 DNA is TGTGCCAGCAGTGAGATGGCGACAGGGGATTTCCATCAGCCCCAGCATTTT. Its translation: CASSEMATGDFHQPQHF.

V gene TRBV20-1 combines with J gene TRBJ1-2; the D is unclear. V lost 0 bases and J lost 0, with 11 bases in between. This CDR3 spans 15 amino acids. Germline CDR1 and CDR2: DFQATT and SNEGSKA (reference sequence). The CDR3: CSARDVRRANYGYTF. The CDR3 region has the DNA TGCAGTGCTAGAGATGTAAGGCGAGCTAACTATGGCTACACCTTC.

This chain uses TRBV7-9 with TRBJ2-3; D gene unclear. V lost 5 bases to trimming and J lost 1 base, with 7 bases between them. Per germline, CDR1 SEHNR and CDR2 FQNEAQ (reference sequence). CDR3 size: 13 residues. CDR3 DNA: TGTGCCAGCAGCCCAAGGGGCACAGATACGCAGTATTTT. Protein: CASSPRGTDTQYF.

This rearrangement joins TRBV12-3 or TRBV12-4 to TRBJ1-1; D might be TRBD1 (6 bases). The CDR3 runs to 13 residues. The ends were cut back, 8 bases at V and 7 bases at J, with 17 bases in the middle. CDR3 sequence (DNA): TGTGCCAGCTACAAAGCGGGGGGACATGAAGCTTTCTTT. This sequence encodes CASYKAGGHEAFF.

The chain uses TRBV15 and TRBJ1-4; the D gene is possibly TRBD1 (5 bases). The V gene lost 3 bases and the J gene lost 6 bases, with 14 bases spanning the gap. Germline CDR1 reads LNHNV; CDR2 reads YYDKDF (reference sequence). This CDR3 has 15 amino acids. The CDR3: CATSRSGAVDEKLFF. The DNA for the CDR3 is TGTGCCACCAGCAGGTCCGGGGCTGTGGATGAAAAACTGTTTTTT.

The chain joins TRBV9 to TRBJ1-2, with 10 bases matching TRBD1. Losses at the gene ends were 3 bases for V and 7 bases for J; bases not matched to a gene: 6. From germline, CDR1 is SGDLS and CDR2 YYNGEE. This CDR3 has 14 residues. The CDR3 coding sequence is TGTGCCAGCAGCGCGACAGGGGGCGAGGGTGGCTACACCTTC. This translates into CASSATGGEGGYTF.

This clonotype was seen only a few times. The chain couples TRBV12-3 or TRBV12-4 to TRBJ1-2; 8 positions agree with TRBD1. The V and J ends lost 3 bases and 8 bases, in that order; junction bases with no gene match: 5. CDR3 size: 13 residues. The CDR3 here is CASSFGQGNGYTF. CDR3 sequence (DNA): TGTGCCAGCAGTTTTGGACAGGGTAACGGCTACACCTTC.

The chain combines TRBV15 with TRBJ1-2, with 10 bases matching TRBD1. Per germline, CDR1 LNHNV and CDR2 YYDKDF (reference sequence). The ends lost 8 bases at V and 2 bases at J; junction bases unmatched: 11. CDR3 length equals 16 residues. CDR3 region: CATQANPGQGNYGYTF. In DNA form, the CDR3 reads TGTGCCACCCAGGCGAATCCGGGACAGGGGAACTATGGCTACACCTTC.

The chain carries TRBV9 and TRBJ2-1; D unresolved. Germline V gene lookup returns CDR1 SGDLS and CDR2 YYNGEE. The V and J ends lost 7 bases and 9 bases respectively, with 17 bases between them. CDR3 size: 13 residues. The CDR3 loop is CASAAYESGEQFF. The CDR3 DNA sequence: TGTGCCAGCGCAGCCTATGAGTCGGGTGAGCAGTTCTTC.

J is TRBJ2-7 and V is TRBV10-3, with 10 bases identical to TRBD1. Germline trimming cut 6 bases from V and 0 bases from J; bases unmatched to any gene: 11. The germline V gene has CDR1 ENHRY and CDR2 SYGVKD. This CDR3 comprises 17 residues. The CDR3 spells CAIRGTGESMGSYEQYF. CDR3 nucleotides: TGTGCCATCAGGGGGACAGGGGAATCCATGGGCTCCTACGAGCAGTACTTC.

The chain is built from TRBV7-6 and TRBJ2-7, with TRBD1 matching over 11 bases. Germline V lookup: CDR1 SGHVS, CDR2 FNYEAQ. J was trimmed by 3 bases and V by 1 base; bases with no gene match: 8. The CDR3 runs 17 residues. The CDR3 is CASSLVVGGQGDYEQYF. DNA of the CDR3: TGTGCCAGCAGCTTAGTGGTGGGGGGACAGGGGGACTACGAGCAGTACTTC.

The chain uses TRBV4-1 and TRBJ2-1, with 11 bases aligning to TRBD2. CDR1 MGHRA and CDR2 YSYEKL come from the germline V gene. This CDR3 contains 16 residues. Unmatched junction bases numbered 5, after V lost 1 base and J lost 6 bases. CDR3 coding DNA: TGCGCCAGCAGCCAAGCGGGGACTAGCGGACTCAATGAGCAGTTCTTC. It translates to CASSQAGTSGLNEQFF.

The V and J genes are TRBV15 and TRBJ2-1; TRBD2 might be the D (6 bases). The CDR3 runs 14 residues. Germline V gene lookup returns CDR1 LNHNV and CDR2 YYDKDF (reference sequence). Trimming took off 4 bases at V and 4 bases at J, with 11 bases between the two ends. In nucleotides, the CDR3 is TGTGCCACCAGCAATAGCGGTCGATACAATGAGCAGTTCTTC. Translating it yields CATSNSGRYNEQFF. Variable domain in full (rest from reference TRBV15 and TRBJ2-1): DAMVIQNPRYQVTQFGKPVTLSCSQTLNHNVMYWYQQKSSQAPKLLFHYYDKDFNNEADTPDNFQSRRPNTSFCFLDIRSPGLGDTAMYLCATSNSGRYNEQFFGPGTRLTVL.

CDR3 DNA sequence: TGCAGCGTTGTTGAGGGGAACTATGGCTACACCTTC. It specifies CSVVEGNYGYTF. The chain carries TRBV29-1 and TRBJ1-2; D is possibly TRBD1 (5 bases). Germline V gene data show CDR1 as SQVTM and CDR2 as ANQGSEA. V was pared by 4 bases and J by 2 bases, with 8 bases between. The CDR3 runs 12 residues.

The chain combines TRBV29-1 with TRBJ2-1; D might be TRBD1 (6 bases). The CDR3 length is 17 residues. With 4 bases removed from V and 4 bases from J, the gap between germline ends came to 23 bases. In germline, CDR1 is SQVTM, CDR2 ANQGSEA. Written as DNA, the CDR3 is TGCAGCGTTGGGGGGACGTACAGGGACGGTGGGTACAATGAGCAGTTCTTC. Amino acid sequence: CSVGGTYRDGGYNEQFF.

CDR3 bases: TGTGCCAGCAGCTCATCCTCCGGGACTAGCTACGAGCAGTACTTC. Translation gives CASSSSSGTSYEQYF. This chain uses TRBV7-3 with TRBJ2-7, with TRBD2 matching 8 bases. After removal of 4 bases from V and 3 bases from J, the junction contained 8 bases not matched to a gene. Germline V lookup: CDR1 SGHTA, CDR2 FQGTGA. CDR3 length: 15 residues.

This chain connects TRBV4-1 to TRBJ2-1, with 8 bases that match TRBD1. Per the germline V gene, CDR1 is MGHRA and CDR2 is YSYEKL. CDR3 length equals 15 residues. V trimming: 6 bases; J trimming: 5 bases; junction bases outside the gene matches: 9. The DNA of the CDR3 is TGCGCCAGCAGGCCCGCAGGGGGCGTAAACAATGAGCAGTTCTTC. It codes for CASRPAGGVNNEQFF.

The CDR3: CSARDRGSYEQFF. The CDR3 DNA reads as TGCAGTGCTAGAGACCGGGGTTCGTATGAGCAGTTCTTC. This chain connects TRBV20-1 to TRBJ2-1; the D gene is possibly TRBD2 (5 bases). There are 13 residues in the CDR3. Germline loops: CDR1 DFQATT, CDR2 SNEGSKA (reference sequence). V was shortened by 0 bases and J by 8 bases, with 11 bases between the two germline ends.

V gene TRBV7-9 combines with J gene TRBJ2-5; D ambiguous. The V end lost 0 bases, the J end lost 5 bases, and 4 bases lay between the germline ends. This CDR3 has 12 residues. CDR1 SEHNR and CDR2 FQNEAQ come from the germline V gene (reference sequence). The CDR3 sequence is CASSLAPETQYF. The CDR3 DNA reads as TGTGCCAGCAGCTTAGCCCCCGAGACCCAGTACTTC.

This clonotype has a single count. The chain employs TRBV7-9 and TRBJ1-5; 7 nucleotides agree with TRBD1. CDR3 length: 19 residues. Germline V gives CDR1 SEHNR, CDR2 FQNEAQ (reference sequence). V dropped 0 bases and J dropped 0; count of bases not matched to a gene: 11. In DNA, the CDR3 is TGTGCCAGCAGCTTAGCGACCGGGACAGAATTTTATAGCAATCAGCCCCAGCATTTT. It translates to CASSLATGTEFYSNQPQHF.

This rearrangement joins TRBV7-9 to TRBJ2-4; 9 nucleotides align to TRBD2. The J segment lost 9 bases and the V segment lost 6 bases, leaving 6 bases of the junction unmatched. CDR3 length equals 13 residues. Germline CDR1 is SEHNR and CDR2 is FQNEAQ (reference sequence). CDR3 sequence: CASSSGTSFIQYF. In nucleotides, the CDR3 is TGTGCCAGCAGTTCCGGGACTAGCTTCATTCAGTACTTC.

The chain couples TRBV15 to TRBJ1-1; no reliable D call. The CDR3 spans 14 residues. V was cut by 2 bases and J by 0 bases, with 7 bases left in between. Germline CDR1 reads LNHNV; CDR2 reads YYDKDF (reference sequence). Here the CDR3 DNA reads TGTGCCACCAGCAGACTGGCCATGAACACTGAAGCTTTCTTT. Translated: CATSRLAMNTEAFF.

This clonotype occurred a few times. J is TRBJ2-1 and V is TRBV27; D is unclear. The CDR3 is 12 amino acids. The germline gives CDR1 MNHEY, CDR2 SMNVEV (reference sequence). V lost 2 bases and J 6 bases, leaving 5 bases between the germline ends. The CDR3 nucleotides are TGTGCCAGCAGTTTAGGGTCCAATGAGCAGTTCTTC. It yields the protein CASSLGSNEQFF.

This rearrangement joins TRBV30 to TRBJ1-5; D perhaps matches TRBD1 (6 bases). Trimming stripped 1 base from V and 1 base from J, with 20 bases between. This CDR3 is built from 18 residues. Looked up from germline, CDR1 is GTSNPN and CDR2 is SVGIG (reference sequence). CDR3 loop: CAWSASGGQRGSNQPQHF. The CDR3 nucleotides are TGTGCCTGGAGTGCCTCCGGGGGCCAAAGGGGGAGCAATCAGCCCCAGCATTTT.

The rearrangement joins TRBV5-1 to TRBJ1-1; no definite D call. Trimming stripped 2 bases from V and 1 base from J, with 6 bases between. The germline V gene encodes CDR1 SGHRS and CDR2 YFSETQ. The CDR3 is made up of 13 amino acids. CDR3 sequence reads: CASSLRPNTEAFF. CDR3 in DNA: TGCGCCAGCAGCTTAAGGCCGAACACTGAAGCTTTCTTT.

CDR3 in DNA: TGTGCCGTAGACCGGGGGCCATCGCAGTATTTT. Protein: CAVDRGPSQYF. The rearrangement joins TRBV19 to TRBJ2-3; D tentatively fits TRBD1 or TRBD2 (6 bases each). This CDR3 comprises 11 residues. Looked up from germline, CDR1 is LNHDA and CDR2 is SQIVND (reference sequence). Trimming shortened V by 11 bases and J by 10 bases, and 16 bases separated the two germline ends.

This sequence joins TRBV3-1 and TRBJ2-7; 9 bases align to TRBD1. CDR1 and CDR2 (germline): LGHDT, YNNKEL (reference sequence). V was clipped by 3 bases and J by 9 bases; unmatched bases: 9. The CDR3 spans 14 residues. Here the CDR3 reads CASSQGTGRFMQYF. CDR3 in DNA: TGTGCCAGCAGCCAGGGGACAGGGAGGTTTATGCAGTACTTC.

The rearrangement joins TRBV12-3 or TRBV12-4 to TRBJ2-3; TRBD2 aligns across 11 bases. The J segment lost 6 bases and the V segment lost 7 bases, leaving 12 bases of the junction unmatched. This CDR3 contains 16 residues. The CDR3 reads CASTPLASGGRDTQYF. Written as DNA, the CDR3 is TGTGCCAGCACCCCGTTAGCTAGCGGGGGGAGGGATACGCAGTATTTT.